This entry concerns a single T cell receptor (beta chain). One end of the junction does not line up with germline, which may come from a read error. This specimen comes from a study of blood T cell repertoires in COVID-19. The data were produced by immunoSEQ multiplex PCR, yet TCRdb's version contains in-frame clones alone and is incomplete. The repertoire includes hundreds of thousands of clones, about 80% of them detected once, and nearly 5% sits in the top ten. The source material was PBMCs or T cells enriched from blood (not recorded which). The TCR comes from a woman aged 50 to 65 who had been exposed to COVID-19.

In DNA form, the CDR3 reads TGTGCCAGCAGTTTAATGGGACAGGTAAAGTTC. It is translated as CASSLMGQVKF. The chain links TRBV12-3 or TRBV12-4 to TRBJ2-7; 8 bases are shared with TRBD1. The length of the CDR3 is 11 residues.